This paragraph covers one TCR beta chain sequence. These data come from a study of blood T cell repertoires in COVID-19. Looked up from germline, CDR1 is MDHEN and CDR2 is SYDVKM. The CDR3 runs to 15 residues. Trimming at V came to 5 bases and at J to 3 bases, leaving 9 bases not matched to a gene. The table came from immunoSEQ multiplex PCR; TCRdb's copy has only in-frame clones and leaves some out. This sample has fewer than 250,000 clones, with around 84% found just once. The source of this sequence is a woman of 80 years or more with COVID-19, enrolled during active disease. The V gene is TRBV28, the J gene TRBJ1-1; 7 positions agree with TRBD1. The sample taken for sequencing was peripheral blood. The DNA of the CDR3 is TGTGCCAGCAGTACGACAGGGATGTATTACACTGAAGCTTTCTTT. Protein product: CASSTTGMYYTEAFF.